The T cell receptor beta chain under discussion was sequenced for a study of T cell responses to AZD1222 COVID-19 vaccine. Study observations and caveats: Mostly white British, mostly female donors; authors suggested clonal diversity may be underestimated. The study reported that nearly half of spike-specific TCRs target unmutated variant regions. The study identified only five to seven AZD1222 recipients as seropositive at baseline.

Sequencing was performed with immunoSEQ multiplex PCR; in TCRdb, only in-frame clones are kept and a portion is missing. The data hold 110,000 to 150,000 clones, with roughly 88% observed a single time. Germline loops: CDR1 SGHRS, CDR2 YFSETQ. Trimming removed 4 bases from V and 8 bases from J; junction bases left unmatched: 14. The CDR3 runs 15 residues. A remark on this clone: The target antigen is unknown.

Analysis merged second doses at about 4 or about 12 weeks. Sequenced here: peripheral blood, sampled 28 days after the second AZD1222 dose. The sequence was obtained from an adult who received the AZD1222 COVID-19 vaccine. V is TRBV5-1 and J is TRBJ1-2, with 7 bases identical to TRBD1. In DNA form, the CDR3 reads TGCGCCAGCAGCCAAGGGACAGCCTCCCCGAGGGGCTACACCTTC. Encoded protein: CASSQGTASPRGYTF.